What follows describes a single T cell receptor (beta chain). The antigen is not known. It was with 60 Vbeta and 13 Jbeta primers that the PCR ran. Original processing notes: In a later analysis, some 80 million unique TCR beta chains included roughly 11 million shared by two or more donors. Measured with immunoSEQ multiplex PCR; TCRdb has only the in-frame clones, and not every one. The V and J calls and the clone size are those of that table, but D and trimming were determined from the DNA. Of roughly 140,000 clones in the sample, around four fifths were seen once. The sample originates from a study of cytomegalovirus exposure and HLA in healthy donors. The germline gives CDR1 ENHRY, CDR2 SYGVKD. J was trimmed by 10 bases and V by 3 bases; bases with no gene match: 6. The CDR3 totals 15 residues. Whole-study findings and limits: For presence/absence analyses, sequencing depth was assumed to be roughly uniform across donors. Reported results showed that the classifier diagnosed cytomegalovirus status with high specificity and sensitivity. TCR beta V- and J-gene trimming, according to a later analysis, was linked to a missense DCLRE1C variant.

The sample was PBMCs. The clonotype was recovered from a boy between 2 and 15 years old in good health and CMV-seronegative. V is TRBV10-3 and J is TRBJ2-1; TRBD2 matches at 13 bases. The DNA of the CDR3 is TGTGCCATCAGTGACGGGACTAGCGGGGCCGGGGAGCAGTTCTTC. This translates into CAISDGTSGAGEQFF.